These T cell receptor beta chains were read from a single sample in a study of a mutant IDH1 vaccine in newly diagnosed glioma. Clones were sequenced by immunoSEQ multiplex PCR, and TCRdb holds only the in-frame ones, with some missing. The sample lists tens of thousands of clones, 70% to 85% occurring once. Antigens of these TCRs are unknown. The material was PBMCs, obtained from a glioma patient whose treatment included an IDH1 peptide vaccine. These receptors were taken from a man younger than 45 with glioma. The CDR3 runs from the conserved cysteine through the conserved F or W. A D gene is named only where the DNA matches it firmly. Clone size is not always given. Where it is, it says once, few, many or a class for expanded clones.

v_call	j_call	clone_size	d_call	cdr3_length	cdr3_nt	cdr3_aa
TRBV27	TRBJ1-1	NA	NA	14	TGTGCCAGCAGTATACGGGGCGGTAACACTGAAGCTTTCTTT	CASSIRGGNTEAFF
TRBV2	TRBJ2-3	once	NA	14	TGTGCCAGCAGTGAAATTAGTGGCACAGATACGCAGTATTTT	CASSEISGTDTQYF
TRBV7-6	TRBJ2-7	NA	TRBD1	14	TGTGCCAGCAGCTTAGACAGGGGGCCTTTCGAGCAGTACTTC	CASSLDRGPFEQYF
TRBV7-9	TRBJ2-7	NA	NA	12	TGTGCCAGCAGCTTCATCTCCTACGAGCAGTACTTC	CASSFISYEQYF
TRBV7-6	TRBJ2-1	once	NA	13	TGTGCCAGCAGCTTTTTTAGGGGCAATGAGCAGTTCTTC	CASSFFRGNEQFF
TRBV9	TRBJ2-1	NA	NA	17	TGTGCCAGCAGCCCCCGTTTAGGTGTAGAGAGATACAATGAGCAGTTCTTC	CASSPRLGVERYNEQFF
TRBV7-9	TRBJ1-5	few	NA	16	TGTGCCAGCAGCTTTTTTGAGGCCGGACACAATCAGCCCCAGCATTTT	CASSFFEAGHNQPQHF
TRBV5-6	TRBJ1-3	NA	NA	15	TGTGCCAGCAGCAGCCGACGGACCTCTGGAAACACCATATATTTT	CASSSRRTSGNTIYF
TRBV5-6	TRBJ2-7	NA	NA	9	TGTGCCAGCAGCTACGAGCAGTACTTC	CASSYEQYF
TRBV5-1	TRBJ2-1	NA	TRBD1	14	TGCGCCAGCAGCGCAGGGGGCACCGGGGGTGAGCAGTTCTTC	CASSAGGTGGEQFF
TRBV28	TRBJ1-1	NA	NA	15	TGTGCCAGCAGTTTTGGAGGGGACATGAACACTGAAGCTTTCTTT	CASSFGGDMNTEAFF
TRBV7-2	TRBJ2-7	NA	NA	15	TGTGCCAGCAGCTTAGCGCAGGGACGATTTTACGAGCAGTACTTC	CASSLAQGRFYEQYF
TRBV30	TRBJ1-4	once	NA	14	TGTGCCTGGAGCGGGGGGGTGTCCTGGGAAAAACTGTTTTTT	CAWSGGVSWEKLFF
TRBV28	TRBJ1-1	NA	NA	16	TGTGCCAGCAGTTTAGGAAGGGGCGGTTTGAACACTGAAGCTTTCTTT	CASSLGRGGLNTEAFF
TRBV7-3	TRBJ2-3	NA	TRBD2	17	TGTGCCAGCAGCCCTATTCCTGCCTCGGGGGGTGGCGGCACGCAGTATTTT	CASSPIPASGGGGTQYF
TRBV4-1	TRBJ2-1	NA	NA	16	TGCGCCAGCAGCCAAGATAAGGGGAGCTCCTACAATGAGCAGTTCTTC	CASSQDKGSSYNEQFF
TRBV11-2	TRBJ2-2	NA	TRBD1	18	TGTGCCAGCAGCAACAGGAGGACAGGCGGCGCGAACACCGGGGAGCTGTTTTTT	CASSNRRTGGANTGELFF
TRBV6-6	TRBJ1-1	NA	NA	13	TGTGCCAGCAGTGGGACTGAAAACACTGAAGCTTTCTTT	CASSGTENTEAFF
TRBV25-1	TRBJ2-1	NA	NA	16	TGTGCCAGCAGTGCATCGCAGGGGTTTCTTTACAATGAGCAGTTCTTC	CASSASQGFLYNEQFF
TRBV19	TRBJ1-4	NA	TRBD1	14	TGTGCCAGTAGTTCCGGGACAGGGCGTGAAAAACTGTTTTTT	CASSSGTGREKLFF
TRBV18	TRBJ1-2	NA	NA	16	TGTGCCAGCTCACCACCATCGGTGAGGGATGGCTATGGCTACACCTTC	CASSPPSVRDGYGYTF
TRBV7-3	TRBJ2-1	NA	TRBD2	13	TGTGCCAGCAGCTTACAGCGGGACTATGAGCAGTTCTTC	CASSLQRDYEQFF